The 24 T cell receptor beta chains reported below all come from one sample, sequenced in a study of shared clonotypes between healthy human individuals. Produced via immunoSEQ multiplex PCR; TCRdb's table is partial and in-frame only. The table includes under 650,000 clones, less than 96% detected once. Sequencing was done on a sample of naive CD4+ T cells sorted from blood. Subset described: CD45RA+ positively selected. Receptor source: a woman in her twenties or thirties in good health.

The rearrangement links TRBV28 to TRBJ2-7, with D tentatively TRBD2 (6 bases). Trimming took 8 bases from V and 0 from J, leaving 17 bases between them. This CDR3 spans 15 amino acids. Germline values: CDR1 MDHEN, CDR2 SYDVKM. CDR3 region: CASGAVGDFSYEQYF. The CDR3 DNA sequence: TGTGCCAGCGGTGCTGTGGGGGACTTCTCCTACGAGCAGTACTTC.

This chain connects TRBV6-6 to TRBJ2-3, with D possibly TRBD2 on 5 matching bases. V dropped 6 bases and J dropped 0 bases, with 13 bases sitting between them. CDR1 is MNHNY, CDR2 SVGAGI, per germline (reference sequence). This CDR3 comprises 15 residues. The CDR3 is CASRREQTSTDTQYF. CDR3 DNA sequence: TGTGCCAGCAGGAGGGAACAGACTAGCACAGATACGCAGTATTTT.

This clone came up once. The V gene is TRBV27, the J gene TRBJ2-7; D is unclear. In germline, CDR1 is MNHEY, CDR2 SMNVEV (reference sequence). This CDR3 contains 12 residues. Deletions cut 1 base from V and 3 bases from J, with 4 bases between. CDR3 nucleotide sequence: TGTGCCAGCAGTTTATTAGGCTACGAGCAGTACTTC. Its protein product is CASSLLGYEQYF.

The chain recombines TRBV5-1 with TRBJ2-2; 13 bases are a match to TRBD2. The CDR3 contains 16 residues. Trimming took 2 bases from V and 6 from J; bases not matched to a gene: 4. Germline V gene data show CDR1 as SGHRS and CDR2 as YFSETQ. CDR3: CASSLLAGGPSGELFF. The CDR3 nucleotides are TGCGCCAGCAGCTTACTAGCGGGAGGGCCGTCCGGGGAGCTGTTTTTT.

The chain has TRBV6-1 and TRBJ1-1; no reliable D call. Germline assignment: CDR1 MNHNS and CDR2 SASEGT. CDR3 length: 12 amino acids. Trimming took off 8 bases at V and 1 base at J, with 8 bases between the two ends. CDR3 DNA: TGTGCCAGCTCTCCGAGGAACACTGAAGCTTTCTTT. It translates to CASSPRNTEAFF.

The chain recombines TRBV12-5 with TRBJ1-1; D is ambiguous. The length of the CDR3 is 14 residues. Germline CDR1 LGHNT, CDR2 FRNRAP. V was pared by 6 bases and J by 0 bases, with 11 bases between. The chain's CDR3 is CASGPSIMNTEAFF. The CDR3 DNA follows: TGTGCTAGTGGCCCGAGCATTATGAACACTGAAGCTTTCTTT.

The chain is built from TRBV19 and TRBJ1-1; D uncertain. Trimming pared 7 bases from V and 1 base from J, leaving 10 bases between. Germline V gives CDR1 LNHDA, CDR2 SQIVND (reference sequence). The CDR3 has 13 residues. CDR3 sequence (DNA): TGTGCCAGTACCCTGGAACGGAACACTGAAGCTTTCTTT. Its translation is CASTLERNTEAFF.

The chain combines TRBV7-9 with TRBJ2-7; a possible D gene is TRBD2 (6 bases). The V gene lost 3 bases and the J gene lost 6 bases, with 9 bases spanning the gap. Per the germline V gene, CDR1 is SEHNR and CDR2 is FQNEAQ (reference sequence). This CDR3 contains 12 residues. The CDR3: CASSFTGSEQYF. In nucleotides, the CDR3 is TGTGCCAGCAGCTTCACCGGGAGCGAGCAGTACTTC.

This clone has only one observation. This rearrangement joins TRBV19 to TRBJ1-5; D remains ambiguous. CDR3 length: 15 amino acids. Looked up from germline, CDR1 is LNHDA and CDR2 is SQIVND (reference sequence). With 4 bases removed from V and 6 bases from J, the gap between germline ends came to 16 bases. The CDR3 region is CASSTRVGGGQPQHF. CDR3 in DNA: TGTGCCAGTAGTACTCGAGTGGGTGGAGGTCAGCCCCAGCATTTT.

This clone was recorded once. The V gene is TRBV15, the J gene TRBJ2-7, with 7 nucleotides matching TRBD2. CDR1 LNHNV and CDR2 YYDKDF come from the germline V gene (reference sequence). The CDR3 is 15 amino acids. Losses at the gene ends were 4 bases for V and 2 bases for J; bases not matched to a gene: 8. CDR3 loop: CATSNRTRGTYEQYF. DNA for the CDR3: TGTGCCACCAGCAACCGGACTAGAGGAACCTACGAGCAGTACTTC.

V usage is TRBV5-1 and J usage is TRBJ2-5, with D perhaps matching TRBD2 (6 bases). The J call could be wrong; TRBJ2-7 is a better fit for the DNA end. Germline V CDR1 and CDR2: SGHRS, YFSETQ. CDR3 size: 14 residues. Here the CDR3 DNA reads TGCGCCAGCAGCTTGGGGACGGACTACTACGAGCAGTACTTC. The encoded protein is CASSLGTDYYEQYF.

The gene calls are TRBV9 and TRBJ2-2; 10 nucleotides agree with TRBD2. Trimming at V came to 4 bases and at J to 2 bases, leaving 8 bases not matched to a gene. The CDR3 has 17 amino acids. Germline-derived CDR1 and CDR2 are SGDLS and YYNGEE. The DNA for the CDR3 is TGTGCCAGCAGCACACCAAGGACTAGCGGAAACACCGGGGAGCTGTTTTTT. Residues: CASSTPRTSGNTGELFF.

The chain carries TRBV5-1 and TRBJ2-1; TRBD1 matches 9 bases. V gave up 3 bases and J gave up 5 bases; unmatched junction bases: 9. Germline assignment: CDR1 SGHRS and CDR2 YFSETQ. This CDR3 is built from 16 residues. CDR3 in amino acids: CASSYGQGIRNNEQFF. The DNA of the CDR3 is TGCGCCAGCAGCTACGGACAGGGGATACGGAACAATGAGCAGTTCTTC. The variable domain in full, completed from reference TRBV5-1 and TRBJ2-1, reads KAGVTQTPRYLIKTRGQQVTLSCSPISGHRSVSWYQQTPGQGLQFLFEYFSETQRNKGNFPGRFSGRQFSNSRSEMNVSTLELGDSALYLCASSYGQGIRNNEQFFGPGTRLTVL.

The chain recombines TRBV5-4 with TRBJ2-7, with no clear D. The germline CDR1 and CDR2 sequences are SGHNT and YYREEE (reference sequence). With 1 base removed from V and 0 bases from J, the gap between germline ends came to 14 bases. CDR3 length: 16 residues. CDR3 nucleotide sequence: TGTGCCAGCAGCTTGCTCCGAGACTCCGTCTCCTACGAGCAGTACTTC. As protein: CASSLLRDSVSYEQYF.

The CDR3 region is CASSPRTSGTGNEQFF. For the CDR3, the DNA is TGTGCCAGCTCCCCAAGGACTAGCGGGACGGGCAATGAGCAGTTCTTC. The chain employs TRBV18 and TRBJ2-1; 12 positions match TRBD2. This CDR3 region has 16 residues. Germline CDR1 KGHSH, CDR2 LQKENI. The J segment lost 6 bases and the V segment lost 6 bases, leaving 9 bases of the junction unmatched.

This chain uses TRBV9 with TRBJ1-2; 9 bases map to TRBD1. The trim removed 2 bases at V and 0 bases at J, leaving 2 bases unmatched. Germline-derived CDR1 and CDR2 are SGDLS and YYNGEE. The CDR3 sequence is 15 residues long. The CDR3 DNA is TGTGCCAGCAGCGTGTACAGGGGGCCTAACTATGGCTACACCTTC. Protein: CASSVYRGPNYGYTF.

The chain couples TRBV15 to TRBJ2-7; maybe TRBD1 (6 bases). The germline V gene encodes CDR1 LNHNV and CDR2 YYDKDF (reference sequence). The V end lost 5 bases, the J end lost 3 bases, and 14 bases lay between the germline ends. This CDR3 is built from 14 residues. Here the CDR3 reads CATSLDSGLYEQYF. DNA for the CDR3: TGTGCCACCAGCTTGGACAGTGGCCTCTACGAGCAGTACTTC.

The chain recombines TRBV7-2 with TRBJ1-2; 8 nucleotides agree with TRBD1. The length of the CDR3 is 14 residues. CDR1 and CDR2 from the germline V gene are SGHTA and FQGNSA. V lost 2 bases and J lost 4; bases outside the gene matches: 3. The CDR3 sequence: CASSLSGQGYGYTF. The CDR3 DNA is TGTGCCAGCAGCTTATCTGGACAGGGCTATGGCTACACCTTC.

This chain links TRBV2 with TRBJ2-7; 7 bases line up with TRBD1. V shed 7 bases, J shed 4 bases, and the junction held 4 bases outside the gene matches. CDR3 size: 12 residues. CDR1 is SNHLY, CDR2 FYNNEI, per germline. For the CDR3, the DNA is TGTGCCAGCAACAGACAGGGATACGAGCAGTACTTC. It is translated as CASNRQGYEQYF.

This clone has more than one count but fewer than ten. The chain uses TRBV7-9 and TRBJ2-7; D call uncertain. The CDR3 has 11 amino acids. Trimming left V 2 bases short and J 6 bases short, with 5 bases between. Per the germline V gene, CDR1 is SEHNR and CDR2 is FQNEAQ (reference sequence). The CDR3 DNA follows: TGTGCCAGCAGCTTATTCGCCGAGCAGTACTTC. This gives the protein CASSLFAEQYF.

V usage is TRBV28 and J usage is TRBJ2-7; 7 positions agree with TRBD1. CDR1 is MDHEN and CDR2 is SYDVKM in the germline V gene. This CDR3 is built from 13 residues. The ends lost 8 bases at V and 2 bases at J; junction bases unmatched: 6. CDR3 region: CASVNRGTYEQYF. The CDR3, as DNA: TGTGCCAGCGTTAACAGGGGTACCTACGAGCAGTACTTC.

The chain uses TRBV7-9 and TRBJ2-1; the D is unclear. Germline-derived CDR1 and CDR2 are SEHNR and FQNEAQ (reference sequence). The germline V and J ends were trimmed by 0 bases and 9 bases, with 3 bases remaining between them. This CDR3 has 11 amino acids. The CDR3: CASSLAFEQFF. The CDR3 nucleotides read TGTGCCAGCAGCTTAGCCTTTGAGCAGTTCTTC. Full variable domain (missing parts from reference TRBV7-9 and TRBJ2-1): DTGVSQNPRHKITKRGQNVTFRCDPISEHNRLYWYRQTLGQGPEFLTYFQNEAQLEKSRLLSDRFSAERPKGSFSTLEIQRTEQGDSAMYLCASSLAFEQFFGPGTRLTVL.

The J gene is TRBJ1-1, the V gene TRBV5-4; maybe TRBD1 (5 bases). Trimming pared 1 base from V and 5 bases from J, leaving 15 bases between. Germline lookup yields CDR1 SGHNT and CDR2 YYREEE (reference sequence). The CDR3 has 15 residues. CDR3 protein: CASSLQIGAITEAFF. CDR3 DNA: TGTGCCAGCAGCTTGCAGATCGGGGCAATTACTGAAGCTTTCTTT.

J is TRBJ2-3 and V is TRBV7-8, with no clear D. Germline CDR1 and CDR2: SGHVS and FQNEAQ. The CDR3 spans 13 residues. The V end was cut by 2 bases, the J end by 1 base, with 4 bases between. CDR3 region: CASSLQGTDTQYF. The CDR3 DNA follows: TGTGCCAGCAGCTTACAGGGCACAGATACGCAGTATTTT. The full variable domain, completed using reference TRBV7-8 and TRBJ2-3, is GAGVSQSPRYKVAKRGQDVALRCDPISGHVSLFWYQQALGQGPEFLTYFQNEAQLDKSGLPSDRFFAERPEGSVSTLKIQRTQQEDSAVYLCASSLQGTDTQYFGPGTRLTVL.